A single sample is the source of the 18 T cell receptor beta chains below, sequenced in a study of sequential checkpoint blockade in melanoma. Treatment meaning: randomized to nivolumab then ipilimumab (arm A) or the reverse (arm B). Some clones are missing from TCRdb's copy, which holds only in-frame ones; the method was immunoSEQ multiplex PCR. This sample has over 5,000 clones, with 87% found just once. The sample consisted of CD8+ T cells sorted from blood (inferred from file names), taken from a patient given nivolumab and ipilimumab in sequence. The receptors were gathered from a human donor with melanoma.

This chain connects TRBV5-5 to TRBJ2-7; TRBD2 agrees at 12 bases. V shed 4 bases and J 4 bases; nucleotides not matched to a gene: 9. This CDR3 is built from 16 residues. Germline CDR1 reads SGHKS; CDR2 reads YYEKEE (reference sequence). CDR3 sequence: CASSQRTSGKRYEQYF. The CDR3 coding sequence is TGTGCCAGCAGCCAGCGGACTAGCGGGAAAAGATACGAGCAGTACTTC. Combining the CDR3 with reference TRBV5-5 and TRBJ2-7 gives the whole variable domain DAGVTQSPTHLIKTRGQQVTLRCSPISGHKSVSWYQQVLGQGPQFIFQYYEKEERGRGNFPDRFSARQFPNYSSELNVNALLLGDSALYLCASSQRTSGKRYEQYFGPGTRLTVT.

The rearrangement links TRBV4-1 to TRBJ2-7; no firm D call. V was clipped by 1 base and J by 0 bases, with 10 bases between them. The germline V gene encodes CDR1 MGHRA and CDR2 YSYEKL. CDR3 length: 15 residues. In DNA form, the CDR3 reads TGCGCCAGCAGCCAAGTCCGAGCCGACTCCTACGAGCAGTACTTC. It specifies CASSQVRADSYEQYF.

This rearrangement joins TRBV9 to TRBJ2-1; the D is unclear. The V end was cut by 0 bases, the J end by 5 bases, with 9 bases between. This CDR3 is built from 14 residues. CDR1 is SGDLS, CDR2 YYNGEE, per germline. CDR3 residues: CASSVVAFNNEQFF. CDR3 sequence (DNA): TGTGCCAGCAGCGTAGTTGCGTTCAACAATGAGCAGTTCTTC.

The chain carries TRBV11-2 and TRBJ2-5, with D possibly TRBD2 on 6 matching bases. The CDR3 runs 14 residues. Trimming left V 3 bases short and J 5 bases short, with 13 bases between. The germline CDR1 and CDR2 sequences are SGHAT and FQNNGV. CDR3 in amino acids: CASSFTGLSETQYF. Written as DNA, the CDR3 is TGTGCCAGCAGCTTTACGGGACTGTCTGAGACCCAGTACTTC.

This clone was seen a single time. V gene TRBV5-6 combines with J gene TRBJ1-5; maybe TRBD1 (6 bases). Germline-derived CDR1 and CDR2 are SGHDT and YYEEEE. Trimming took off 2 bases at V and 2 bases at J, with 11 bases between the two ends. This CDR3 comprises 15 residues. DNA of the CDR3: TGTGCCAGCAGCTTCTTTTCAGGGGGCAATCAGCCCCAGCATTTT. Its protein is CASSFFSGGNQPQHF.

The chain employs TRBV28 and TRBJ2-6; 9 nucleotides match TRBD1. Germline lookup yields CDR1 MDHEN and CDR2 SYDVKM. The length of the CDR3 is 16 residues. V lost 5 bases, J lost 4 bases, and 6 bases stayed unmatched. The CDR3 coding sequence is TGTGCCAGCAGTAGGGACAGGGTGTCCGGGGCCAACGTCCTGACTTTC. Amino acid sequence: CASSRDRVSGANVLTF.

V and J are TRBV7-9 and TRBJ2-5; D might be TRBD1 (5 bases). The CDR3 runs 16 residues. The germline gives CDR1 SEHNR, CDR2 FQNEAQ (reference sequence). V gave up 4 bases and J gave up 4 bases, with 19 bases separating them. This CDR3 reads CASSSMTEKVGETQYF. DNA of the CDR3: TGTGCCAGCAGCTCAATGACAGAAAAAGTCGGAGAGACCCAGTACTTC.

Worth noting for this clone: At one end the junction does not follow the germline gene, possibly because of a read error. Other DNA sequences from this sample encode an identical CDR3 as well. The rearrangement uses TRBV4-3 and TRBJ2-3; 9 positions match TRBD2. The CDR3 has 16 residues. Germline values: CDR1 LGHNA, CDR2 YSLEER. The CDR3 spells CASSQDRGLAGDTQYF. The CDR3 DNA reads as TGCGCCAGCAGTCAAGACCGGGGACTAGCCGGAGATACGCAGTATTTT.

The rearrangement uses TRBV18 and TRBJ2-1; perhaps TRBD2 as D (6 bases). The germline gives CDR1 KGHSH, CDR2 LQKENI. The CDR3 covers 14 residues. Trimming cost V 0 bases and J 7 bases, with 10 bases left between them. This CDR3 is CASSPPASVNEQFF. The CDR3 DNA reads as TGTGCCAGCTCACCACCGGCTAGCGTTAATGAGCAGTTCTTC.

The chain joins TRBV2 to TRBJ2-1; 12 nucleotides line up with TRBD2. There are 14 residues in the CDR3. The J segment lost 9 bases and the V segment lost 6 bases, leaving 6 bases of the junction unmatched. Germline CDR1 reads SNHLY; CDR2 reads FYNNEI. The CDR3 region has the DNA TGTGCCAGCAGGACTAGCGGGAGAATCGGTGAGCAGTTCTTC. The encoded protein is CASRTSGRIGEQFF. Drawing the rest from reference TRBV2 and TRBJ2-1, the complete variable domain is EPEVTQTPSHQVTQMGQEVILRCVPISNHLYFYWYRQILGQKVEFLVSFYNNEISEKSEIFDDQFSVERPDGSNFTLKIRSTKLEDSAMYFCASRTSGRIGEQFFGPGTRLTVL.

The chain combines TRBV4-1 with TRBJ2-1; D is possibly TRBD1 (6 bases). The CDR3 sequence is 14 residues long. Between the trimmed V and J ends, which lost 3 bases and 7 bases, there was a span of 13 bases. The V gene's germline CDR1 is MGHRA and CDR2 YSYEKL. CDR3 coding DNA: TGCGCCAGCAGCCATGATTCCGGGACAAATGAGCAGTTCTTC. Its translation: CASSHDSGTNEQFF.

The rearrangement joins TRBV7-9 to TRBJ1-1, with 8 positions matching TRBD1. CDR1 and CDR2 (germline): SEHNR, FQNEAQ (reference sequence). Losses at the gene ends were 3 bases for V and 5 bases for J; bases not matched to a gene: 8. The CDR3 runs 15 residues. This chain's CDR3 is CASSFQGARGTEAFF. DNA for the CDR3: TGTGCCAGCAGCTTCCAGGGGGCAAGAGGGACTGAAGCTTTCTTT.

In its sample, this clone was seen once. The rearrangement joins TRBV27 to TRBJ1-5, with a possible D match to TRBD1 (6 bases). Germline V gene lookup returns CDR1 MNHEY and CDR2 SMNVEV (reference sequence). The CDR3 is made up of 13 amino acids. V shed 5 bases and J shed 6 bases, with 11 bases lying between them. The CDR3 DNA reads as TGTGCCAGCAGTGGGGCAGGGGTTCAGCCCCAGCATTTT. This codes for CASSGAGVQPQHF.

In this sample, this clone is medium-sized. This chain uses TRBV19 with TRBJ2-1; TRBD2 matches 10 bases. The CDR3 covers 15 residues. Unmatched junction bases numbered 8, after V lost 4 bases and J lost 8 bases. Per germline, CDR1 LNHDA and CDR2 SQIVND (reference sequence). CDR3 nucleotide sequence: TGTGCCAGTAGTAGATCTAGCGGGAGTTACGATGAGCAGTTCTTC. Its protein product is CASSRSSGSYDEQFF.

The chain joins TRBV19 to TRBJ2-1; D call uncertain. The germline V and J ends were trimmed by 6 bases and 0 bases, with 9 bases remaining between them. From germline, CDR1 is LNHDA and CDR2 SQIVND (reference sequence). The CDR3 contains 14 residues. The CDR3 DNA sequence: TGTGCCAGTAGCATGGAGACCTCCTACAATGAGCAGTTCTTC. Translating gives CASSMETSYNEQFF.

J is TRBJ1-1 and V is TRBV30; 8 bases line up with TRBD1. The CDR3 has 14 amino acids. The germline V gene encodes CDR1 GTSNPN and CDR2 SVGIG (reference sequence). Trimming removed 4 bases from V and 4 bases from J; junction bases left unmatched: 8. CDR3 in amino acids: CAWKLDRAGTEAFF. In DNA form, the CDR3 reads TGTGCCTGGAAATTGGACAGGGCTGGCACTGAAGCTTTCTTT.

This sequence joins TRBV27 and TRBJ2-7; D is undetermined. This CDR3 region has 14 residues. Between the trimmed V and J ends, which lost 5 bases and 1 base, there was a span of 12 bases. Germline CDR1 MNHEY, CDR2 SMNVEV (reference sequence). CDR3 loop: CASSTTTASYEQYF. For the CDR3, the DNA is TGTGCCAGCAGTACCACCACTGCTTCCTACGAGCAGTACTTC.

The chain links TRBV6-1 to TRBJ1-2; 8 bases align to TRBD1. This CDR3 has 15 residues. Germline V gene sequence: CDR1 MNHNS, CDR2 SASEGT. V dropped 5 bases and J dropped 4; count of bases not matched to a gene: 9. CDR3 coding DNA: TGTGCCAGCAGTAAGAGGACAGGGCCGGTCTATGGCTACACCTTC. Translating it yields CASSKRTGPVYGYTF.